This T cell receptor beta chain was identified in a study of blood T cell repertoires in COVID-19. Study-wide background: The United States, Italy and Spain provided the acute and convalescent COVID-19 samples. The analysed material was cDNA or gDNA that came from T cells, B-cell-depleted T cells, or PBMCs.

Original handling: Counts of nucleated cells, estimated from reference gene primer amplification, were obtained. Repertoires were generated with immunoSEQ multiplex PCR, while TCRdb's copy carries only in-frame clones and drops some. That table supplies the V and J calls and clone size; D and trimming were determined from the DNA. The repertoire holds 150,000 to 200,000 clones, roughly 91% seen once, with around 4.8% in the top ten. The J segment lost 0 bases and the V segment lost 6 bases, leaving 4 bases of the junction unmatched. Germline-derived CDR1 and CDR2 are MNHEY and SVGEGT. This CDR3 is built from 14 residues.

The sequence was collected from a human donor in a cohort sampled during active COVID-19. Sequencing used peripheral blood. The chain combines TRBV6-2 or TRBV6-3 with TRBJ1-2, with 7 bases aligning to TRBD1. CDR3: CASSRDRANYGYTF. The CDR3 DNA follows: TGTGCCAGCAGCCGGGACAGAGCTAACTATGGCTACACCTTC.